This passage covers 27 T cell receptor beta chains from one sample sequenced in a study of T cell repertoires in cytomegalovirus infection. Using its own MiXCR run on the reads, TCRdb lists one record per CDR3 protein. The sample yields about 920,000 distinct CDR3 sequences, roughly 30% seen once. What these receptors recognize is not known. This specimen consisted of cultured CD8+ T cells from PBMCs, obtained from culture after CMV antigen stimulation. The source of these receptors is a human donor in good health (CMV status not recorded). Some clones in this sample may be carry-over from other donors' samples.

The V gene is TRBV6-6, the J gene TRBJ2-1; TRBD1 might be the D (6 bases). This CDR3 region has 12 residues. Germline V gene sequence: CDR1 MNHNY, CDR2 SVGAGI (reference sequence). Trimming removed 6 bases at V and 6 bases at J, with 9 bases between. In DNA form, the CDR3 reads TGTGCCAGCAGCAAGGACAGCAATGAGCAGTTCTTC. Protein product: CASSKDSNEQFF.

The gene calls are TRBV14 and TRBJ2-3; 10 bases are shared with TRBD1. V was pared by 4 bases and J by 3 bases, with 7 bases of the junction left unmatched. The germline gives CDR1 SGHDN, CDR2 FVKESK. The CDR3 runs 16 residues. CDR3 region: CASSLRDRGSTDTQYF. Here the CDR3 DNA reads TGTGCCAGCAGCCTCAGGGACAGGGGAAGTACAGATACGCAGTATTTT.

The sample holds a few counts of this clonotype. The chain couples TRBV6-2 or TRBV6-3 to TRBJ2-3; 13 bases match TRBD2. Trimming cost V 5 bases and J 9 bases; bases outside gene matches: 17. The CDR3 has 18 residues. Germline CDR1 MNHEY, CDR2 SVGEGT. The CDR3 protein is CASSTGTSGDPFLQTQYF. The CDR3 coding sequence is TGTGCCAGCAGTACCGGGACTAGCGGGGACCCGTTCTTACAGACGCAGTATTTT.

The chain recombines TRBV6-2 or TRBV6-3 with TRBJ2-2, with no clear D. The germline V gene encodes CDR1 MNHEY and CDR2 SVGEGT. CDR3 length equals 12 residues. V lost 11 bases and J 6 bases, leaving 13 bases between the germline ends. The DNA of the CDR3 is TGTGCCGGCGGACCCGGGTCCGGGGAGCTGTTTTTT. Translated: CAGGPGSGELFF.

The chain uses TRBV14 and TRBJ1-2; 10 nucleotides agree with TRBD1. Trimming at V came to 5 bases and at J to 7 bases, leaving 10 bases not matched to a gene. Per the germline V gene, CDR1 is SGHDN and CDR2 is FVKESK. The CDR3 length is 15 residues. CDR3 sequence (DNA): TGTGCCAGCAGCTTCCCGGGACAGGGGTGGAGTGGCTACACCTTC. Encoded protein: CASSFPGQGWSGYTF.

This clonotype was counted between two and nine times. The genes are TRBV7-9 and TRBJ2-1, with D possibly matching TRBD1 (6 bases). This CDR3 is 14 amino acids long. V was pared by 7 bases and J by 8 bases, with 18 bases between. CDR1 is SEHNR and CDR2 is FQNEAQ in the germline V gene (reference sequence). Here the CDR3 reads CASIGLGGIDEQFF. The CDR3 region has the DNA TGTGCCAGCATTGGGCTAGGGGGAATCGATGAGCAGTTCTTC.

This chain uses TRBV9 with TRBJ2-1; tentatively, D is TRBD1 or TRBD2 (6 bases each). V shed 0 bases and J shed 5 bases, with 15 bases lying between them. The CDR3 length is 16 residues. Germline CDR1 SGDLS, CDR2 YYNGEE. The CDR3, as DNA: TGTGCCAGCAGCGTAGGAGGAGGAGGGGGACACAATGAGCAGTTCTTC. Protein sequence: CASSVGGGGGHNEQFF. The full variable domain, rest sourced from reference TRBV9 and TRBJ2-1, is DSGVTQTPKHLITATGQRVTLRCSPRSGDLSVYWYQQSLDQGLQFLIQYYNGEERAKGNILERFSAQQFPDLHSELNLSSLELGDSALYFCASSVGGGGGHNEQFFGPGTRLTVL.

The J gene is TRBJ2-6, the V gene TRBV6-9; D uncertain. Per germline, CDR1 MNHGY and CDR2 SVAAGI. Trimming removed 2 bases at V and 2 bases at J, with 7 bases between. The CDR3 totals 15 residues. CDR3 DNA: TGTGCCAGCAGTTATAAACCGCCTGGGGCCAACGTCCTGACTTTC. As protein: CASSYKPPGANVLTF.

The chain couples TRBV27 to TRBJ2-7; maybe TRBD1 (6 bases). Germline CDR1 and CDR2: MNHEY and SMNVEV (reference sequence). Trimming shortened V by 4 bases and J by 0 bases, and 10 bases separated the two germline ends. The CDR3 consists of 14 residues. The CDR3 reads CASSYRVFSYEQYF. Here the CDR3 DNA reads TGTGCCAGCAGTTACAGGGTTTTCTCCTACGAGCAGTACTTC.

This clonotype showed up just a few times. V and J are TRBV27 and TRBJ2-3; 14 bases line up with TRBD2. Germline lookup yields CDR1 MNHEY and CDR2 SMNVEV (reference sequence). This CDR3 spans 17 amino acids. J lost 5 bases, V lost 6 bases, and 10 bases had no gene match. The CDR3 DNA reads TGTGCCAGCAGATTCTTGACTAGCGGGGGGGCGGGAGATACGCAGTATTTT. Protein sequence: CASRFLTSGGAGDTQYF.

Comment on this clonotype: A read error is possible here, since a much larger clone lies one base away. CDR3 DNA: TGTGTCACCACACTAGGGGGGAAAGCGGCCGATACAGATACGCAGTATTTT. Its translation: CVTTLGGKAADTDTQYF. The chain carries TRBV7-9 and TRBJ2-3; tentatively, D is TRBD1 or TRBD2 (6 bases each). The CDR3 is 17 amino acids. Germline CDR1 is SEHNR and CDR2 is FQNEAQ (reference sequence). The full variable domain, rest sourced from reference TRBV7-9 and TRBJ2-3, is DTGVSQNPRHKITKRGQNVTFRCDPISEHNRLYWYRQTLGQGPEFLTYFQNEAQLEKSRLLSDRFSAERPKGSFSTLEIQRTEQGDSAMYLCVTTLGGKAADTDTQYFGPGTRLTVL.

This clonotype was counted only a few times. V gene TRBV24-1 combines with J gene TRBJ2-1, with D possibly matching TRBD1 (6 bases). The CDR3 has 13 amino acids. V was pared by 9 bases and J by 0 bases, with 8 bases between. CDR1 is KGHDR and CDR2 is SFDVKD in the germline V gene. The CDR3 spells CATEDSSYNEQFF. The CDR3 bases are TGTGCCACCGAGGACAGCTCCTACAATGAGCAGTTCTTC.

The chain couples TRBV20-1 to TRBJ2-3; D gene uncertain. Trimming cost V 3 bases and J 2 bases, with 6 bases left between them. Germline CDR1 reads DFQATT; CDR2 reads SNEGSKA (reference sequence). The CDR3 covers 12 residues. Here the CDR3 DNA reads TGCAGTGCTAGGGCCCCCACAGATACGCAGTATTTT. Residues: CSARAPTDTQYF.

This clonotype was picked up a small number of times. The chain combines TRBV6-1 with TRBJ2-5; 7 positions match TRBD2. CDR3 size: 13 residues. Per the germline V gene, CDR1 is MNHNS and CDR2 is SASEGT. The ends lost 7 bases at V and 5 bases at J; junction bases unmatched: 7. CDR3: CASTEGLVETQYF. The CDR3 DNA reads TGTGCCAGCACCGAAGGACTAGTTGAGACCCAGTACTTC.

This clonotype was observed at least ten times. This rearrangement joins TRBV7-3 to TRBJ2-1; D may be TRBD1 (6 bases). V was cut by 3 bases and J by 8 bases, with 14 bases left in between. CDR1 and CDR2 (germline): SGHTA, FQGTGA. This CDR3 has 14 amino acids. The CDR3 DNA reads TGTGCCAGCAGCTTCGGGACACCCTGGGATGAGCAGTTCTTC. Residues: CASSFGTPWDEQFF.

A few counts support this clonotype. The V call is TRBV7-2, the J call TRBJ2-1, with D perhaps TRBD2 (6 bases). Trimming shortened V by 8 bases and J by 9 bases, and 14 bases separated the two germline ends. CDR3 length: 12 residues. CDR1 is SGHTA and CDR2 is FQGNSA in the germline V gene. This CDR3 is CASRFPGGEQFF. Written as DNA, the CDR3 is TGTGCCAGCCGTTTTCCCGGGGGTGAGCAGTTCTTC.

The chain employs TRBV10-3 and TRBJ2-1; TRBD2 might be the D (6 bases). CDR3 length: 17 residues. Trimming took off 0 bases at V and 0 bases at J, with 12 bases between the two ends. In germline, CDR1 is ENHRY, CDR2 SYGVKD. The CDR3 DNA sequence: TGTGCCATCAGTGAGTCGATGGCGGGGAGCTCCTACAATGAGCAGTTCTTC. It yields the protein CAISESMAGSSYNEQFF.

The chain joins TRBV6-1 to TRBJ2-2, with 8 bases aligning to TRBD1. Germline V gene sequence: CDR1 MNHNS, CDR2 SASEGT. This CDR3 is built from 15 residues. The ends lost 2 bases at V and 3 bases at J; junction bases unmatched: 2. CDR3 in amino acids: CASSETGGYTGELFF. The CDR3 DNA reads as TGTGCCAGCAGTGAAACAGGGGGGTACACCGGGGAGCTGTTTTTT.

The chain uses TRBV19 and TRBJ2-1; no definite D call. Trimming shortened V by 5 bases and J by 0 bases, and 11 bases separated the two germline ends. CDR3 length equals 15 residues. Germline lookup yields CDR1 LNHDA and CDR2 SQIVND (reference sequence). CDR3 amino acids: CASSASAPSYNEQFF. The DNA for the CDR3 is TGTGCCAGTAGTGCCTCGGCTCCCTCCTACAATGAGCAGTTCTTC.

This chain joins TRBV14 and TRBJ1-2; D is unclear. The CDR3 spans 15 residues. Per the germline V gene, CDR1 is SGHDN and CDR2 is FVKESK. V was cut by 2 bases and J by 4 bases, with 14 bases left in between. The CDR3 DNA reads TGTGCCAGCAGCCAATCCGGGATAGAATTCTATGGCTACACCTTC. Protein product: CASSQSGIEFYGYTF.

The chain couples TRBV7-2 to TRBJ2-7; D is unresolved. The CDR3 has 14 residues. V lost 4 bases, J lost 0 bases, and 10 bases lay in between. The germline gives CDR1 SGHTA, CDR2 FQGNSA. The CDR3 DNA sequence: TGTGCCAGCAGCTCAACAGCGAGCTCCTACGAGCAGTACTTC. Amino acids: CASSSTASSYEQYF.

This clonotype showed up just a few times. This chain joins TRBV12-5 and TRBJ2-4; TRBD2 aligns across 8 bases. This CDR3 has 16 amino acids. With V trimmed by 1 base and J by 1 base, 3 bases remained unmatched. The germline CDR1 and CDR2 sequences are LGHNT and FRNRAP. In nucleotides, the CDR3 is TGTGCTAGTGGTTTGGATTTAGCGGGGGCCAAAAACATTCAGTACTTC. It specifies CASGLDLAGAKNIQYF. The full variable domain, rest sourced from reference TRBV12-5 and TRBJ2-4, is DARVTQTPRHKVTEMGQEVTMRCQPILGHNTVFWYRQTMMQGLELLAYFRNRAPLDDSGMPKDRFSAEMPDATLATLKIQPSEPRDSAVYFCASGLDLAGAKNIQYFGAGTRLSVL.

Notes on this clonotype: A clone one base away is much larger, so this may be a read error. This chain joins TRBV28 and TRBJ1-1; D is uncertain. The CDR3 totals 10 residues. The germline CDR1 and CDR2 sequences are MDHEN and SYDVKM. CDR3 sequence reads: CASRNIEAFF. The CDR3 bases are TGTGCCAGCAGGAACATTGAAGCTTTCTTT.

This clonotype has more than one count but fewer than ten. The chain is built from TRBV19 and TRBJ1-1; weak D call: TRBD1 (6 bases). CDR3 length: 14 residues. V was shortened by 5 bases and J by 6 bases, with 16 bases between the two germline ends. Germline lookup yields CDR1 LNHDA and CDR2 SQIVND (reference sequence). Written as DNA, the CDR3 is TGTGCCAGTAGTCTTGGGGGGGGCGAGGCTGAAGCTTTCTTT. Protein sequence: CASSLGGGEAEAFF.

This clonotype was detected a few times. J is TRBJ2-1 and V is TRBV12-3 or TRBV12-4; no clear D. The V gene lost 1 base and the J gene lost 7 bases, with 11 bases spanning the gap. The CDR3 contains 14 residues. CDR3 sequence: CASSLVPVGNEQFF. The CDR3 region has the DNA TGTGCCAGCAGTTTAGTCCCAGTGGGAAATGAGCAGTTCTTC.

This clonotype was detected a few times. This rearrangement joins TRBV6-2 or TRBV6-3 to TRBJ1-2; possible D gene TRBD1, 5 bases. The CDR3 has 14 amino acids. The V end was cut by 4 bases, the J end by 3 bases, with 12 bases between. Germline lookup yields CDR1 MNHEY and CDR2 SVGEGT. CDR3 nucleotide sequence: TGTGCCAGCAGTTCCAGGGAGTGGGACTATGGCTACACCTTC. Its protein is CASSSREWDYGYTF.

The CDR3 is CASSPRRTGERRAFF. The CDR3 bases are TGTGCCAGCAGCCCAAGACGAACAGGTGAACGACGGGCTTTCTTT. This rearrangement joins TRBV5-6 to TRBJ1-1; the D gene is possibly TRBD1 (5 bases). Trimming stripped 4 bases from V and 11 bases from J, with 24 bases between. Germline CDR1 is SGHDT and CDR2 is YYEEEE. The CDR3 sequence is 15 residues long.